A single T cell receptor beta chain is shown here with its context. This entry belongs to a study of T cell responses to AZD1222 COVID-19 vaccine. CDR3 size: 14 residues. Germline CDR1 is ENHRY and CDR2 is SYGVKD. J lost 9 bases, V lost 7 bases, and 9 bases had no gene match. Method: immunoSEQ multiplex PCR; TCRdb's copy keeps in-frame clones and lacks some. Altogether over 100,000 clones are present, roughly nine tenths being singletons, with the ten largest covering approximately 2.4%. The starting material was peripheral blood, obtained on day 0 of AZD1222 vaccination. The sequence came from an adult in good health. The rearrangement joins TRBV10-3 to TRBJ2-1; TRBD1 aligns across 10 bases. CDR3 nucleotide sequence: TGTGCCATCACCCGGGACAGGGGATTAGGTGAGCAGTTCTTC. Encoded protein: CAITRDRGLGEQFF.